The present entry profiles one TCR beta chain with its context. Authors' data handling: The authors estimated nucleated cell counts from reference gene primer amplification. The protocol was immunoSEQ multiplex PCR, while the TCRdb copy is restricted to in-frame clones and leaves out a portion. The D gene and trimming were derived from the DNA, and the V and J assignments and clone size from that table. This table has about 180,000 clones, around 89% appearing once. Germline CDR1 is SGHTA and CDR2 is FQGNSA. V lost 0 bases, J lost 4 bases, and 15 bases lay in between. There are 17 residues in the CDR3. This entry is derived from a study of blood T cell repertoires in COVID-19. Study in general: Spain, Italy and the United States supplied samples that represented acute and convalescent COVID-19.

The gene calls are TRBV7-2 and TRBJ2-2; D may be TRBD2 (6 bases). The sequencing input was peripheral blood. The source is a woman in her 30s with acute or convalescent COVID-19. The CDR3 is CASSLALGLPSTGELFF. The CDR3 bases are TGTGCCAGCAGCTTAGCGCTGGGACTCCCAAGCACCGGGGAGCTGTTTTTT.